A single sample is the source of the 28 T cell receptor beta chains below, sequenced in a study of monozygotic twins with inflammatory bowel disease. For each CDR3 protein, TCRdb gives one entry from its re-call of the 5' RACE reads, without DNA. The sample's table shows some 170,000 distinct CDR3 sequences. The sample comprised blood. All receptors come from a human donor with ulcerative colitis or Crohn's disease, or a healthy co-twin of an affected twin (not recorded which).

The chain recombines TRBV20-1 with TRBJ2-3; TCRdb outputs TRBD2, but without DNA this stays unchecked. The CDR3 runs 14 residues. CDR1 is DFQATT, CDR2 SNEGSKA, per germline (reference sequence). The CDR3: CSARAGARGDTQYF.

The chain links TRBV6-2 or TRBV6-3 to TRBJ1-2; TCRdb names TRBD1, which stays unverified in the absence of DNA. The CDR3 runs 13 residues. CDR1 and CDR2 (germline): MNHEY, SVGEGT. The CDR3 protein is CASSSGTSYGYTF.

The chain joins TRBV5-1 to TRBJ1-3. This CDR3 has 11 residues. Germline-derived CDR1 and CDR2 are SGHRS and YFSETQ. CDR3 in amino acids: CASSPGNTIYF.

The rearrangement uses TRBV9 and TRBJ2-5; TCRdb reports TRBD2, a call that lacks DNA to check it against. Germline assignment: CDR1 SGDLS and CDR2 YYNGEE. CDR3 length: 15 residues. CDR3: CASSRSGRAYETQYF.

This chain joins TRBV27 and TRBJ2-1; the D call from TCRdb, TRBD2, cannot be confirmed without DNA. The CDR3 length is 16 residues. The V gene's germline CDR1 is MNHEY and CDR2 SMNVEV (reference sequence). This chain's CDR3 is CASSLSTSGGHNEQFF.

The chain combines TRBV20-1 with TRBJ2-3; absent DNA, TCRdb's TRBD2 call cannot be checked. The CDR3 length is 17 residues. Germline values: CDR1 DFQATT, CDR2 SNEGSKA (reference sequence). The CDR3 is CSARVPRTRRSTDTQYF.

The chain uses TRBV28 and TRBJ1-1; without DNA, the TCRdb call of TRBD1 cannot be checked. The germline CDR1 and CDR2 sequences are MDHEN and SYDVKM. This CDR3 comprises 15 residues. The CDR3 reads CASSPNRFVNTEAFF. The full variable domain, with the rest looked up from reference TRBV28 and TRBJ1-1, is DVKVTQSSRYLVKRTGEKVFLECVQDMDHENMFWYRQDPGLGLRLIYFSYDVKMKEKGDIPEGYSVSREKKERFSLILESASTNQTSMYLCASSPNRFVNTEAFFGQGTRLTVV.

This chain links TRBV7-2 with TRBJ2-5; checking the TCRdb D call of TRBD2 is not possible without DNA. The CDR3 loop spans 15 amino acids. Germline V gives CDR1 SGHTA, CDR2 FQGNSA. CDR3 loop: CASSIRAGVQETQYF. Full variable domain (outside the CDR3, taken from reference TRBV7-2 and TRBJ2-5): GAGVSQSPSNKVTEKGKDVELRCDPISGHTALYWYRQSLGQGLEFLIYFQGNSAPDKSGLPSDRFSAERTGGSVSTLTIQRTQQEDSAVYLCASSIRAGVQETQYFGPGTRLLVL.

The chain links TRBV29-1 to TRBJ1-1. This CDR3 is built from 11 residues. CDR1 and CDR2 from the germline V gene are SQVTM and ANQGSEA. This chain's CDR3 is CSVGRVTEAFF.

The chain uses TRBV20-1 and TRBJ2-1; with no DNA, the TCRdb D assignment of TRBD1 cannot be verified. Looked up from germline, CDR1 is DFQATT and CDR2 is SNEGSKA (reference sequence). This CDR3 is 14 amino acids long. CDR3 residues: CSPTVAGGGDEQFF.

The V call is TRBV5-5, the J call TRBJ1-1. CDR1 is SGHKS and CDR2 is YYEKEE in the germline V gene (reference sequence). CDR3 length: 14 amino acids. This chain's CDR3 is CASSLRRGGGEAFF.

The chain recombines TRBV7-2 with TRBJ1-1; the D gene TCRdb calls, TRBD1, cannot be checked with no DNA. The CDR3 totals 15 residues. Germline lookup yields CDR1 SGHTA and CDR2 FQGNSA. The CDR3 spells CASSPRQGMNTEAFF.

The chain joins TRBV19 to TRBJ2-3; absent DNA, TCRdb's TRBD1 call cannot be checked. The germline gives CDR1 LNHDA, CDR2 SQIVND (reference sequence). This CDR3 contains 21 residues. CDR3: CASSIRGWRQTHTREADTQYF.

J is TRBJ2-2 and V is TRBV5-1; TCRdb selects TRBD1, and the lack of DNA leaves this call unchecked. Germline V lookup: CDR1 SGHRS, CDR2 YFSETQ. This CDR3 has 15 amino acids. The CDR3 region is CASSLDRAATGELFF.

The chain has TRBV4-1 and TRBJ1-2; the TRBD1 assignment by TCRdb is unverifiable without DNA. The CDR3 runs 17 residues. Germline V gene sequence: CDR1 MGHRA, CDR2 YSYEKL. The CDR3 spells CASSQSGSGTRRYGYTF.

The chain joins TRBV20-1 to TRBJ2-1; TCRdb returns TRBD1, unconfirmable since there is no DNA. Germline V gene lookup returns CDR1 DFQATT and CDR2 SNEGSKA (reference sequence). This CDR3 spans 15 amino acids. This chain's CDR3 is CSARDRERAHNEQFF.

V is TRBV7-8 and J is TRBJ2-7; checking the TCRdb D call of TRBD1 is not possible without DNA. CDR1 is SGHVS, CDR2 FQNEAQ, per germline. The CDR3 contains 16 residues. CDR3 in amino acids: CASSPGGQGSSYEQYF.

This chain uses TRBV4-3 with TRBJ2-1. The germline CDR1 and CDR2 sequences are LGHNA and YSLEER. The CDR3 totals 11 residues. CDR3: CASSQERRFFF.

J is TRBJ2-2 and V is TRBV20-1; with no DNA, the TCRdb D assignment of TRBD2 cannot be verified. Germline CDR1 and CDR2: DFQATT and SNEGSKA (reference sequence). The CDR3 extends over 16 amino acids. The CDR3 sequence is CSARDSGRADTGELFF.

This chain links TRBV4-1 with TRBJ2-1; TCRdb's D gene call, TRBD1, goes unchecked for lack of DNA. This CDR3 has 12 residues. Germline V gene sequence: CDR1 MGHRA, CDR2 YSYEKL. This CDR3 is CASSYVDREQFF.

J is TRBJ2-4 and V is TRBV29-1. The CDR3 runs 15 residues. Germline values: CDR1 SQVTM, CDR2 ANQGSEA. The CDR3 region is CSVPDQNLAKNMQYF. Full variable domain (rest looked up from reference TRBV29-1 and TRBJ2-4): SAVISQKPSRDICQRGTSLTIQCQVDSQVTMMFWYRQQPGQSLTLIATANQGSEATYESGFVIDKFPISRPNLTFSTLTVSNMSPEDSSIYLCSVPDQNLAKNMQYFGAGTRLSVL.

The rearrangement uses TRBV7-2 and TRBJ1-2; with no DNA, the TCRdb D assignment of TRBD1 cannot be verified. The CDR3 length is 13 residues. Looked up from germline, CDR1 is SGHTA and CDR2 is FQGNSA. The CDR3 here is CASGTGTNYGYTF.

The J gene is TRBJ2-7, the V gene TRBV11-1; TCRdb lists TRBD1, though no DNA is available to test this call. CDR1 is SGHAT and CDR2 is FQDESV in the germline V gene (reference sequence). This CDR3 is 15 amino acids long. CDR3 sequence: CASSQSGTGTYEQYF.

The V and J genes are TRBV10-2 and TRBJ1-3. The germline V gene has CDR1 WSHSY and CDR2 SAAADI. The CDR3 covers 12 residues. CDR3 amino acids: CASSETGNTIYF.

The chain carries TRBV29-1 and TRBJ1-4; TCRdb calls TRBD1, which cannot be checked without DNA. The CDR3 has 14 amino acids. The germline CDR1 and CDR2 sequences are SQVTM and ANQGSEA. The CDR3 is CSVGRTGGNEKLFF.

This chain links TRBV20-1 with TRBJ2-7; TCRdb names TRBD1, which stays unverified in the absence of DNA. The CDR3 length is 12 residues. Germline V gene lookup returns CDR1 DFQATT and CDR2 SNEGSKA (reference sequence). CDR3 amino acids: CSAPGEGYEQYF.

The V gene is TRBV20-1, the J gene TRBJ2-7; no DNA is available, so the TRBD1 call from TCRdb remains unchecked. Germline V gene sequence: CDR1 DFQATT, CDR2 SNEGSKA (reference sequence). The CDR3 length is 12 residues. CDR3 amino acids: CSLPGVTYEQYF.

The CDR3 loop is CAISERLNSYNEQFF. The rearrangement uses TRBV10-3 and TRBJ2-1. Germline CDR1 ENHRY, CDR2 SYGVKD. The CDR3 is made up of 15 amino acids.